The clone carrying this TCR beta chain occurred many times. The sample belongs to a study of HIV-infected patients and healthy controls. The V and J ends lost 6 bases and 8 bases, in that order; junction bases with no gene match: 6. Germline V gives CDR1 ENHRY, CDR2 SYGVKD. This CDR3 comprises 15 residues. TCRdb called the 5' RACE reads again in MiXCR, with one record for every CDR3 protein. The sample consists of around 58,000 distinct CDR3 sequences, about 19% of them appearing once. The chain uses TRBV10-3 and TRBJ2-1; 14 bases are shared with TRBD2. Sequenced sample: CD4+ T cells from blood. This receptor was taken from a human donor in good health. The CDR3 DNA reads TGTGCCATCAGCGGGACTAGCGGGAGTTGGGATGAGCAGTTCTTC. It translates to CAISGTSGSWDEQFF.